The next 15 T cell receptor beta chains were all read from a single sample in a study of blood T cell repertoires in COVID-19 (dated by TCRdb to 2018 to 2021). The protocol used for the library was the immunoSEQ multiplex PCR assay. Sourced from immuneACCESS, this table was stored by TCRdb with only in-frame sequences that have V and J called. A share of the clones is absent; for the studies checked, an unresolved V gene accounts for under half, and the remainder has no known explanation. This sample lists about 370,000 clones; approximately 90% were detected once. The top ten constitute over 0.7% of the sample. The sample was PBMCs or T cells enriched from blood (not recorded which). These receptors came from a woman in her forties who had been exposed to COVID-19.

The chain carries TRBV10-2 and TRBJ1-4; 7 bases match TRBD1. CDR3 size: 14 residues. Germline CDR1 WSHSY, CDR2 SAAADI. The V and J ends lost 4 bases and 8 bases, in that order; junction bases with no gene match: 7. CDR3 region: CASSGSQGIEKLFF. The CDR3 DNA reads as TGCGCCAGCAGTGGATCACAGGGGATCGAAAAACTGTTTTTT.

The V and J genes are TRBV10-3 and TRBJ2-7; 8 positions match TRBD2. The CDR3 is 14 amino acids. Germline V gives CDR1 ENHRY, CDR2 SYGVKD. V lost 5 bases, J lost 2 bases, and 5 bases stayed unmatched. The CDR3 loop is CAISPTSGPYEQYF. The CDR3, as DNA: TGTGCCATCAGTCCAACTAGCGGACCCTACGAGCAGTACTTC.

The J gene is TRBJ2-5, the V gene TRBV7-9; D remains unclear. The CDR3 covers 14 residues. Germline-derived CDR1 and CDR2 are SEHNR and FQNEAQ (reference sequence). Between the trimmed V and J ends, which lost 2 bases and 1 base, there was a span of 8 bases. The CDR3 bases are TGTGCCAGCAGCTTAACGGCAGGCCAAGAGACCCAGTACTTC. This gives the protein CASSLTAGQETQYF. The variable domain in full, completed from reference TRBV7-9 and TRBJ2-5, reads DTGVSQNPRHKITKRGQNVTFRCDPISEHNRLYWYRQTLGQGPEFLTYFQNEAQLEKSRLLSDRFSAERPKGSFSTLEIQRTEQGDSAMYLCASSLTAGQETQYFGPGTRLLVL.

The chain uses TRBV9 and TRBJ2-2; 10 bases match TRBD2. V shed 2 bases and J 0 bases; nucleotides not matched to a gene: 4. The CDR3 is 17 residues long. Per the germline V gene, CDR1 is SGDLS and CDR2 is YYNGEE. CDR3 bases: TGTGCCAGCAGCGTGCCTCTAGCGGGGGCGAACACCGGGGAGCTGTTTTTT. Amino acids: CASSVPLAGANTGELFF.

The chain uses TRBV6-5 and TRBJ1-5, with D possibly matching TRBD1 (5 bases). Per the germline V gene, CDR1 is MNHEY and CDR2 is SVGAGI. This CDR3 contains 15 residues. The ends were cut back, 8 bases at V and 4 bases at J, with 18 bases in the middle. The DNA for the CDR3 is TGTGCCAGCTCCAGGGAAAACGGTGGGAATCAGCCCCAGCATTTT. This codes for CASSRENGGNQPQHF.

V and J are TRBV30 and TRBJ1-1; 7 bases are shared with TRBD1. Germline V gene sequence: CDR1 GTSNPN, CDR2 SVGIG (reference sequence). The CDR3 contains 16 residues. V dropped 3 bases and J dropped 4; count of bases not matched to a gene: 14. As DNA, the CDR3 is TGTGCCTGGAGAAGCTCCGGGACAGCGACCTCCACTGAAGCTTTCTTT. Residues: CAWRSSGTATSTEAFF.

The rearrangement uses TRBV19 and TRBJ1-5; 8 bases fit TRBD1. Trimming removed 8 bases from V and 0 bases from J; junction bases left unmatched: 9. This CDR3 is built from 16 residues. From germline, CDR1 is LNHDA and CDR2 SQIVND (reference sequence). Here the CDR3 DNA reads TGTGCCAGTCATGACAGGGGTGGCTATAGCAATCAGCCCCAGCATTTT. It yields the protein CASHDRGGYSNQPQHF.

This clone was detected once. The chain combines TRBV9 with TRBJ1-2; TRBD1 matches 9 bases. Unmatched junction bases numbered 15, after V lost 4 bases and J lost 5 bases. This CDR3 is 17 amino acids long. CDR1 SGDLS and CDR2 YYNGEE come from the germline V gene. For the CDR3, the DNA is TGTGCCAGCAGCCGCGAAACCATTCCCGGGACAGGGTATGGCTACACCTTC. It translates to CASSRETIPGTGYGYTF. Full variable domain (remainder filled in from reference TRBV9 and TRBJ1-2): DSGVTQTPKHLITATGQRVTLRCSPRSGDLSVYWYQQSLDQGLQFLIQYYNGEERAKGNILERFSAQQFPDLHSELNLSSLELGDSALYFCASSRETIPGTGYGYTFGSGTRLTVV.

This chain connects TRBV21-1 to TRBJ2-7; the table's TRBD2 call for D was not verified on the DNA. TRBV21-1 is a known pseudogene. This CDR3 has 16 residues. The CDR3 region has the DNA TGTGCCAGCAGCAGACTAGCGGGAGACCGCTCCTACGAGCAGTACTTC. It is translated as CASSRLAGDRSYEQYF.

CDR3 region: CASSRDRGVEQYF. Written as DNA, the CDR3 is TGCGCCAGCAGCCGGGACAGGGGCGTCGAGCAGTACTTC. The V call is TRBV5-1, the J call TRBJ2-7, with 10 bases that match TRBD1. Trimming took 4 bases from V and 6 from J; bases not matched to a gene: 4. Germline V gene sequence: CDR1 SGHRS, CDR2 YFSETQ. CDR3 size: 13 residues.

The chain employs TRBV11-3 and TRBJ1-2; 10 positions match TRBD1. V lost 6 bases to trimming and J lost 8 bases; unmatched junction nucleotides: 6. In germline, CDR1 is SGHNT, CDR2 YENEEA. The CDR3 has 13 amino acids. The CDR3: CASSPDRGHGYTF. The DNA of the CDR3 is TGTGCCAGCAGTCCTGACAGGGGGCACGGCTACACCTTC. The variable domain in full, with the rest retrieved from reference TRBV11-3 and TRBJ1-2, is EAGVVQSPRYKIIEKKQPVAFWCNPISGHNTLYWYLQNLGQGPELLIRYENEEAVDDSQLPKDRFSAERLKGVDSTLKIQPAELGDSAVYLCASSPDRGHGYTFGSGTRLTVV.

The V gene is TRBV6-2 or TRBV6-3, the J gene TRBJ2-7, with 7 nucleotides matching TRBD1. J was trimmed by 7 bases and V by 2 bases; bases with no gene match: 5. The CDR3 extends over 13 amino acids. CDR1 and CDR2 (germline): MNHEY, SVGEGT. CDR3 bases: TGTGCCAGCAGTTACCAGGGGGTGATGGAGCAGTACTTC. This translates into CASSYQGVMEQYF.

The V and J genes are TRBV5-1 and TRBJ2-1, with 7 nucleotides matching TRBD2. In germline, CDR1 is SGHRS, CDR2 YFSETQ. Unmatched junction bases numbered 9, after V lost 0 bases and J lost 6 bases. CDR3 length: 16 residues. The CDR3: CASSLGRDYWANEQFF. CDR3 sequence (DNA): TGCGCCAGCAGCTTGGGACGGGACTACTGGGCCAATGAGCAGTTCTTC.

This clone occurred once. This chain links TRBV6-2 or TRBV6-3 with TRBJ2-1; 14 bases are shared with TRBD2. CDR3 length: 14 amino acids. Germline values: CDR1 MNHEY, CDR2 SVGEGT. The V and J ends lost 4 bases and 11 bases, in that order; junction bases with no gene match: 4. Here the CDR3 reads CASSLRTSGGKQFF. The DNA of the CDR3 is TGTGCCAGCAGTTTACGGACTAGCGGGGGGAAGCAGTTCTTC.

This chain uses TRBV6-5 with TRBJ2-7; no definite D call. From germline, CDR1 is MNHEY and CDR2 SVGAGI. The CDR3 sequence is 15 residues long. Trimming took off 0 bases at V and 2 bases at J, with 11 bases between the two ends. CDR3 in DNA: TGTGCCAGCAGTTACTCCCCTTTAGACACCTACGAGCAGTACTTC. Protein sequence: CASSYSPLDTYEQYF.